The source of this T cell receptor beta chain is a study of CD4 T cells in relation to SARS-CoV-2 and coronaviruses. Profiling relied on immunoSEQ multiplex PCR, and the TCRdb table lists in-frame clones only, not all of them. The repertoire holds 15,000 to 25,000 clones, with 74% as singletons. Unexposed donor CD4+ T cells date from about 2011-2018, before the COVID-19 pandemic. CD4+ T cells were isolated from the cells after 10 days of culture. CDR1 and CDR2 (germline): MNHEY, SVGEGT. This CDR3 comprises 14 residues. Trimming removed 7 bases at V and 0 bases at J, with 7 bases between. For this clone: Its antigen remains unidentified.

The chain combines TRBV6-2 or TRBV6-3 with TRBJ2-6; D call uncertain. Specimen: CD4+ T cells from PBMCs, cultured in vitro. This clonotype was obtained from a human donor in good health. The CDR3 spells CASIPSSGANVLTF. The CDR3 DNA follows: TGTGCCAGCATCCCCTCCTCTGGGGCCAACGTCCTGACTTTC.